This TCR beta chain originates from a study of CD8 T cells in Susac syndrome. The germline V and J ends were trimmed by 1 base and 9 bases, with 16 bases remaining between them. This CDR3 contains 14 residues. Germline V gives CDR1 LGHNA, CDR2 YNFKEQ. Random-hexamer reverse transcription was applied to roughly 0.5 to 1 ug RNA. In TCRdb, the immunoSEQ multiplex PCR reads were re-called with MiXCR into one record per CDR3 protein. The sample carries 150,000 to 200,000 distinct CDR3 sequences, around 96% recorded once. The sequenced sample was CD4+ T cells from PBMCs. This sequence was found in a human donor in good health. V usage is TRBV4-2 and J usage is TRBJ2-7; D unclear. CDR3 sequence (DNA): TGTGCCAGCAGCCAAGCCTCGTCGATTCCGGGGCAGTACTTC. It codes for CASSQASSIPGQYF.